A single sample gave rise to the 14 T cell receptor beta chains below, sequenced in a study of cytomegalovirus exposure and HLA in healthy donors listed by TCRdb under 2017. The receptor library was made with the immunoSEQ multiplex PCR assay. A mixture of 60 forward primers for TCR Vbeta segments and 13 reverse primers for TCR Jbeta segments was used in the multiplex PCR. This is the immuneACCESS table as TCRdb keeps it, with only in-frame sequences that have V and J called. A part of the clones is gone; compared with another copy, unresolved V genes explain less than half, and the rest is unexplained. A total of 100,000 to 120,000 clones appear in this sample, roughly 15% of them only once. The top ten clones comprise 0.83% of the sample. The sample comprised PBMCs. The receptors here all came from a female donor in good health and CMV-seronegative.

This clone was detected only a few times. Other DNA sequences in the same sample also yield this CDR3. CDR3 in amino acids: CAWSPILIYRGFTGELFF. The CDR3 DNA reads as TGTGCCTGGAGTCCCATCCTCATATACAGGGGGTTCACCGGGGAGCTGTTTTTT. The chain has TRBV30 and TRBJ2-2, with 8 bases lining up with TRBD1. Per germline, CDR1 GTSNPN and CDR2 SVGIG (reference sequence). CDR3 length: 18 residues. J lost 4 bases, V lost 2 bases, and 15 bases had no gene match.

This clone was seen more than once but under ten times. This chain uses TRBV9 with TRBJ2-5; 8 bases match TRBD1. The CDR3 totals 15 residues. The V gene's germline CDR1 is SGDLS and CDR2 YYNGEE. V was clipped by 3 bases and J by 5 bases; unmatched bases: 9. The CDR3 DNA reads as TGTGCCAGCAGCGGTGACAGGGGAGTAGGGGAGACCCAGTACTTC. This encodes CASSGDRGVGETQYF.

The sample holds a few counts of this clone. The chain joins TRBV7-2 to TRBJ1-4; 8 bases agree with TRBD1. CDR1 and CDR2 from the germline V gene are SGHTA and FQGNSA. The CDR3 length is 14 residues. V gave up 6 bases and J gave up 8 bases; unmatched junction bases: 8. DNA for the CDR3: TGTGCCAGCAGTCCAGGGGGCTCGGGGGAAAAACTGTTTTTT. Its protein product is CASSPGGSGEKLFF.

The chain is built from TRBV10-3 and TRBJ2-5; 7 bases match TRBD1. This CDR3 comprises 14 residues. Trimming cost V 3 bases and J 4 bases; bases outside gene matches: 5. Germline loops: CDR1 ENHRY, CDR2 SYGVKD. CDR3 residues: CAISDDRASETQYF. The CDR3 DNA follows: TGTGCCATCAGTGACGACAGGGCATCAGAGACCCAGTACTTC.

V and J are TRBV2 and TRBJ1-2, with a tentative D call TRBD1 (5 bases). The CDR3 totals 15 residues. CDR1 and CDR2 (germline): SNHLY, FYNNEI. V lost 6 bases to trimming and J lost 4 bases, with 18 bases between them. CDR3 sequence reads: CASRDSGFRSYGYTF. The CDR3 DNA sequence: TGTGCCAGCAGAGACTCAGGGTTCAGAAGCTATGGCTACACCTTC.

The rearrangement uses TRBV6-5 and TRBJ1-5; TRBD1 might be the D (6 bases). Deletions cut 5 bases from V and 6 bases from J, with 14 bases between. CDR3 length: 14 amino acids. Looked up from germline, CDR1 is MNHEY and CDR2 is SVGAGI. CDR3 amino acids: CASSGAGAGQPQHF. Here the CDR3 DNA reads TGTGCCAGCAGTGGAGCAGGGGCTGGTCAGCCCCAGCATTTT.

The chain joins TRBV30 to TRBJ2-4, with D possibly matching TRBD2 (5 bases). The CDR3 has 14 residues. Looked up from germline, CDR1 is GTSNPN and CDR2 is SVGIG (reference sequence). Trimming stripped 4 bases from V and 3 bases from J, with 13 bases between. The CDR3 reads CAWMRVAGKNIQYF. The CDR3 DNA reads TGTGCCTGGATGCGGGTCGCGGGCAAAAACATTCAGTACTTC.

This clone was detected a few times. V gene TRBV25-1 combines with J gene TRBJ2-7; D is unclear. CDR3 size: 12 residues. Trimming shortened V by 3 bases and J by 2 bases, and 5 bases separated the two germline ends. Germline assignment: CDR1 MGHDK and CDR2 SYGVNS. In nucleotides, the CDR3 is TGTGCCAGCAGTGACAGCGCCTACGAGCAGTACTTC. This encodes CASSDSAYEQYF.

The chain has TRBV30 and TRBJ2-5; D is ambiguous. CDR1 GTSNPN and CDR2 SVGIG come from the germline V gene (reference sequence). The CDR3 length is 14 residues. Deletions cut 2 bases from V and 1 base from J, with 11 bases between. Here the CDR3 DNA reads TGTGCCTGGAGTCGACGGGTAATCCAAGAGACCCAGTACTTC. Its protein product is CAWSRRVIQETQYF.

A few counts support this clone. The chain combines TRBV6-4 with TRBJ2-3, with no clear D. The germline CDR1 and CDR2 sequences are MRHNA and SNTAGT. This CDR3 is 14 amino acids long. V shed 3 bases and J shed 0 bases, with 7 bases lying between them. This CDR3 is CASSESTSTDTQYF. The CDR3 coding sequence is TGTGCCAGCAGTGAGTCTACTAGCACAGATACGCAGTATTTT.

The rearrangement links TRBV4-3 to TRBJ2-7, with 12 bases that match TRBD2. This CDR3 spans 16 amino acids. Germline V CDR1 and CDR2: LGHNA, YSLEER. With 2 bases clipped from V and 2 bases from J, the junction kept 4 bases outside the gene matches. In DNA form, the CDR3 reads TGCGCCAGCAGCCAAACTCTAGCGGGGGGGCCCTACGAGCAGTACTTC. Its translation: CASSQTLAGGPYEQYF.

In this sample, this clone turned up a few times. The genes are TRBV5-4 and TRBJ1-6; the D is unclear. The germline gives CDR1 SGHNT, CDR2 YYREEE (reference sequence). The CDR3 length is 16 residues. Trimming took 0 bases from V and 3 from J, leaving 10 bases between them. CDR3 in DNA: TGTGCCAGCAGCTTGGATGGCAGAATCTATAATTCACCCCTCCACTTT. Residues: CASSLDGRIYNSPLHF.

The CDR3 DNA follows: TGTGCCACAGGAGGGGGACTAGCCCCCTACGAGCAGTACTTC. Protein product: CATGGGLAPYEQYF. This sequence joins TRBV27 and TRBJ2-7; 9 nucleotides agree with TRBD2. Per germline, CDR1 MNHEY and CDR2 SMNVEV (reference sequence). Germline trimming cut 10 bases from V and 2 bases from J; bases unmatched to any gene: 9. The CDR3 loop spans 14 amino acids.

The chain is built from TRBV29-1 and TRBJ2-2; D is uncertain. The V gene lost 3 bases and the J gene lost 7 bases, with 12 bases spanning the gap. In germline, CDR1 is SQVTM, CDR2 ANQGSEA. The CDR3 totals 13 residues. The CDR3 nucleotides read TGCAGCGTTGAGGCCGGGTTGGGCGGGGAGCTGTTTTTT. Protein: CSVEAGLGGELFF.